One and the same sample provided the 27 T cell receptor beta chains below, sequenced in a study of neoadjuvant anti-PD-1 for oral cavity cancer. The data were produced by immunoSEQ multiplex PCR, yet TCRdb's version contains in-frame clones alone and is incomplete. The sample holds about 10,000 clones, approximately 59% seen once. Time point defined: after neoadjuvant nivolumab, at surgical resection. The input for sequencing was PBMCs, taken after nivolumab (anti-PD-1) treatment. These receptors were obtained from a person aged 35-79 years with oral cavity squamous cell carcinoma.

This chain links TRBV7-2 with TRBJ2-5; D may be TRBD2 (5 bases). This CDR3 is 14 amino acids long. Per the germline V gene, CDR1 is SGHTA and CDR2 is FQGNSA. V lost 1 base and J 3 bases, leaving 9 bases between the germline ends. The CDR3 region is CASSLERAKETQYF. Here the CDR3 DNA reads TGTGCCAGCAGCTTAGAGAGGGCAAAAGAGACCCAGTACTTC.

This clone was picked up one time. CDR3 region: CANPWGGKKGQPQHF. Here the CDR3 DNA reads TGCGCCAACCCCTGGGGAGGGAAAAAGGGTCAGCCCCAGCATTTT. V is TRBV10-1 and J is TRBJ1-5; D gene unclear. This CDR3 region has 15 residues. Per the germline V gene, CDR1 is WNHNN and CDR2 is SYGVQD (reference sequence). V lost 10 bases, J lost 6 bases, and 22 bases lay in between.

This clone has more than one count but fewer than ten. V usage is TRBV2 and J usage is TRBJ2-3; 8 bases are a match to TRBD2. Germline assignment: CDR1 SNHLY and CDR2 FYNNEI. CDR3 length equals 17 residues. Germline trimming cut 3 bases from V and 0 bases from J; bases unmatched to any gene: 8. DNA of the CDR3: TGTGCCAGCAGTGATTCCCTTAGCGGGATAAGCACAGATACGCAGTATTTT. Amino acid sequence: CASSDSLSGISTDTQYF.

The chain uses TRBV10-2 and TRBJ2-6, with a possible D match to TRBD1 (6 bases). Trimming left V 6 bases short and J 0 bases short, with 15 bases between. The V gene's germline CDR1 is WSHSY and CDR2 SAAADI. The CDR3 totals 17 residues. Here the CDR3 DNA reads TGCGCCAGCAGAAAGGGGGTTGCTAACTCTGGGGCCAACGTCCTGACTTTC. It specifies CASRKGVANSGANVLTF.

The chain carries TRBV19 and TRBJ1-6; 9 positions match TRBD1. The CDR3 is made up of 15 amino acids. CDR1 LNHDA and CDR2 SQIVND come from the germline V gene (reference sequence). The junction had 12 bases not matched to a gene; V was cut back by 10 bases and J by 8 bases. The chain's CDR3 is CATSDRGLIHSPLHF. The CDR3 DNA follows: TGTGCCACCTCGGACAGGGGATTAATCCATTCACCCCTCCACTTT.

The V gene is TRBV5-1, the J gene TRBJ2-7; 7 bases align to TRBD2. CDR3 length equals 15 residues. J lost 4 bases, V lost 0 bases, and 7 bases had no gene match. Germline-derived CDR1 and CDR2 are SGHRS and YFSETQ. This CDR3 reads CASSLGRVGGYEQYF. The DNA of the CDR3 is TGCGCCAGCAGCTTGGGGCGGGTCGGGGGGTACGAGCAGTACTTC.

Details on this clone: The junction shows a germline mismatch at one end, possibly a read error. CDR3 DNA: TGCGCCAGCACTGAGGACATCGGTCCCAGCCAGCCCCAGCATTTT. Amino acid sequence: CASTEDIGPSQPQHF. The V gene is TRBV10-2, the J gene TRBJ1-5, with a possible D match to TRBD1 (5 bases). CDR1 WSHSY and CDR2 SAAADI come from the germline V gene. The CDR3 is 15 residues long.

This clone has only a few counts. The chain joins TRBV9 to TRBJ1-3; D remains ambiguous. V lost 1 base, J lost 4 bases, and 6 bases lay in between. In germline, CDR1 is SGDLS, CDR2 YYNGEE. CDR3 length: 13 amino acids. The CDR3 sequence: CASSVQLGNTIYF. CDR3 nucleotide sequence: TGTGCCAGCAGCGTACAATTAGGAAACACCATATATTTT.

This chain connects TRBV29-1 to TRBJ2-4; the match to TRBD2 covers 7 bases. Per germline, CDR1 SQVTM and CDR2 ANQGSEA. The CDR3 has 14 amino acids. V lost 2 bases and J lost 7; bases outside the gene matches: 8. DNA for the CDR3: TGCAGCGTTGAAACCCCGGGACTAATGAACATTCAGTACTTC. Translation: CSVETPGLMNIQYF.

The rearrangement joins TRBV28 to TRBJ1-2; D remains unclear. Germline V gives CDR1 MDHEN, CDR2 SYDVKM. V dropped 2 bases and J dropped 6 bases, with 10 bases sitting between them. The length of the CDR3 is 13 residues. The CDR3 protein is CASSLRGSHGYTF. DNA of the CDR3: TGTGCCAGCAGTTTACGGGGTTCCCATGGCTACACCTTC.

The V call is TRBV30, the J call TRBJ1-5, with D possibly matching TRBD1 (5 bases). This CDR3 is built from 13 residues. The ends were cut back, 1 base at V and 5 bases at J, with 9 bases in the middle. The germline gives CDR1 GTSNPN, CDR2 SVGIG (reference sequence). The DNA for the CDR3 is TGTGCCTGGAGTGACAGGCGGGATCAGCCCCAGCATTTT. It translates to CAWSDRRDQPQHF.

The chain couples TRBV5-4 to TRBJ2-3; perhaps TRBD1 as D (5 bases). CDR3 length: 12 residues. Deletions cut 1 base from V and 7 bases from J, with 7 bases between. Germline loops: CDR1 SGHNT, CDR2 YYREEE (reference sequence). The CDR3 bases are TGTGCCAGCAGCTTGCCAGGGAATACGCAGTATTTT. This translates into CASSLPGNTQYF. Filled out from reference TRBV5-4 and TRBJ2-3, the complete variable domain reads ETGVTQSPTHLIKTRGQQVTLRCSSQSGHNTVSWYQQALGQGPQFIFQYYREEENGRGNFPPRFSGLQFPNYSSELNVNALELDDSALYLCASSLPGNTQYFGPGTRLTVL.

This clone has a single count. This chain uses TRBV6-1 with TRBJ1-2; 10 bases map to TRBD1. From germline, CDR1 is MNHNS and CDR2 SASEGT. This CDR3 is 15 amino acids long. The V gene end was trimmed by 7 bases and the J gene end by 4 bases; junction bases not matched to a gene: 9. The CDR3 nucleotides are TGTGCCAGCAAGGACAGGGGGGAAGGAGGCTATGGCTACACCTTC. It is translated as CASKDRGEGGYGYTF.

This clone has only a few counts. The chain couples TRBV5-1 to TRBJ1-1, with D unclear. V was clipped by 1 base and J by 4 bases, with 17 bases between them. The CDR3 covers 16 residues. CDR1 and CDR2 (germline): SGHRS, YFSETQ. CDR3 sequence reads: CASSLSSGVKSTEAFF. As DNA, the CDR3 is TGCGCCAGCAGCTTGTCGTCCGGGGTCAAGTCCACTGAAGCTTTCTTT. Together with reference TRBV5-1 and TRBJ1-1, the CDR3 gives the full variable domain: KAGVTQTPRYLIKTRGQQVTLSCSPISGHRSVSWYQQTPGQGLQFLFEYFSETQRNKGNFPGRFSGRQFSNSRSEMNVSTLELGDSALYLCASSLSSGVKSTEAFFGQGTRLTVV.

V is TRBV7-9 and J is TRBJ1-3; 8 bases are a match to TRBD1. The ends lost 6 bases at V and 4 bases at J; junction bases unmatched: 2. Germline V gene lookup returns CDR1 SEHNR and CDR2 FQNEAQ (reference sequence). The CDR3 has 13 amino acids. The CDR3 DNA is TGTGCCAGCAGGACAGGGGCAGGAAACACCATATATTTT. Encoded protein: CASRTGAGNTIYF. Full variable domain (missing parts from reference TRBV7-9 and TRBJ1-3): DTGVSQNPRHKITKRGQNVTFRCDPISEHNRLYWYRQTLGQGPEFLTYFQNEAQLEKSRLLSDRFSAERPKGSFSTLEIQRTEQGDSAMYLCASRTGAGNTIYFGEGSWLTVV.

This clone was counted a single time. J is TRBJ2-7 and V is TRBV4-1, with 8 positions matching TRBD1. V dropped 1 base and J dropped 2; count of bases not matched to a gene: 13. This CDR3 has 18 amino acids. The germline CDR1 and CDR2 sequences are MGHRA and YSYEKL. The CDR3 region is CASSQGLRDRWRTYEQYF. In nucleotides, the CDR3 is TGCGCCAGCAGCCAAGGCCTCCGGGACAGGTGGCGGACCTACGAGCAGTACTTC.

The rearrangement joins TRBV28 to TRBJ2-5; the match to TRBD1 covers 8 bases. Trimming took 2 bases from V and 1 from J; bases not matched to a gene: 6. Per germline, CDR1 MDHEN and CDR2 SYDVKM. This CDR3 region has 16 residues. This CDR3 is CASSLPQGAAQETQYF. Here the CDR3 DNA reads TGTGCCAGCAGTTTACCCCAGGGGGCAGCCCAAGAGACCCAGTACTTC.

This chain joins TRBV6-1 and TRBJ1-1; D may be TRBD1 (6 bases). CDR3 length: 14 residues. Looked up from germline, CDR1 is MNHNS and CDR2 is SASEGT. Deletions cut 3 bases from V and 0 bases from J, with 8 bases between. In DNA form, the CDR3 reads TGTGCCAGCAGTGAGGGGGCGCTGAACACTGAAGCTTTCTTT. Translating gives CASSEGALNTEAFF.

This chain links TRBV1 with TRBJ2-2; the D call in the table, TRBD2, was not verified against the DNA. TRBV1 is a documented pseudogene. The length of the CDR3 is 12 residues. CDR3 residues: CTSSNRGGELFF. The CDR3 nucleotides read TGCACCAGCAGCAATAGAGGCGGGGAGCTGTTTTTT.

This clone was detected a few times. The chain couples TRBV19 to TRBJ2-6; 7 bases map to TRBD1. In germline, CDR1 is LNHDA, CDR2 SQIVND (reference sequence). J was trimmed by 2 bases and V by 4 bases; bases with no gene match: 5. This CDR3 spans 16 amino acids. Written as DNA, the CDR3 is TGTGCCAGTAGTACCGCAGGGGGTACTGGGGCCAACGTCCTGACTTTC. Amino acid sequence: CASSTAGGTGANVLTF.

V usage is TRBV29-1 and J usage is TRBJ2-1, with 9 bases identical to TRBD2. CDR1 and CDR2 (germline): SQVTM, ANQGSEA. V lost 5 bases, J lost 8 bases, and 7 bases stayed unmatched. CDR3 size: 13 residues. Here the CDR3 reads CSVRSGSRDEQFF. Written as DNA, the CDR3 is TGCAGCGTTCGTAGCGGGAGTAGGGATGAGCAGTTCTTC.

This chain connects TRBV9 to TRBJ2-2; TRBD1 agrees at 11 bases. J lost 5 bases, V lost 0 bases, and 3 bases had no gene match. There are 16 residues in the CDR3. Germline-derived CDR1 and CDR2 are SGDLS and YYNGEE. CDR3 nucleotides: TGTGCCAGCAGCGTAGTCGGGACAGGGGGTACCGGGGAGCTGTTTTTT. It specifies CASSVVGTGGTGELFF.

The chain combines TRBV28 with TRBJ2-7; 9 nucleotides line up with TRBD1. Germline assignment: CDR1 MDHEN and CDR2 SYDVKM. V shed 6 bases and J 2 bases; nucleotides not matched to a gene: 8. The CDR3 is 15 amino acids. CDR3 loop: CASRPSGTGTYEQYF. The CDR3 nucleotides are TGTGCCAGCAGGCCCTCCGGGACAGGGACCTACGAGCAGTACTTC.

This clone has just a few counts. V gene TRBV5-8 combines with J gene TRBJ1-1; D is ambiguous. V lost 1 base and J 4 bases, leaving 14 bases between the germline ends. CDR3 length: 15 residues. Germline CDR1 and CDR2: SGHTS and YDEGEE. CDR3 amino acids: CASSLRLGSFTEAFF. The CDR3 DNA follows: TGTGCCAGCAGCTTGAGGCTGGGGAGCTTCACTGAAGCTTTCTTT.

This chain uses TRBV5-1 with TRBJ1-5; no clear D. CDR1 and CDR2 (germline): SGHRS, YFSETQ. CDR3 size: 13 residues. V lost 4 bases, J lost 9 bases, and 14 bases lay in between. The CDR3 is CASSVSVSGPQHF. As DNA, the CDR3 is TGCGCCAGCAGCGTCTCAGTGTCCGGGCCCCAGCATTTT.

The J gene is TRBJ1-1, the V gene TRBV11-2; tentative D call: TRBD1 (5 bases). Trimming took off 5 bases at V and 3 bases at J, with 16 bases between the two ends. This CDR3 has 15 amino acids. Germline CDR1 SGHAT, CDR2 FQNNGV. This CDR3 reads CASSILTAGYTEAFF. The DNA of the CDR3 is TGTGCCAGCAGCATTCTAACAGCAGGGTACACTGAAGCTTTCTTT.

This clone has a handful of counts. This chain uses TRBV18 with TRBJ1-1; D remains ambiguous. The CDR3 is made up of 14 amino acids. Germline V CDR1 and CDR2: KGHSH, LQKENI. The V gene lost 5 bases and the J gene lost 6 bases, with 16 bases spanning the gap. In DNA form, the CDR3 reads TGTGCCAGCTCATGGGGTACTTCGGGCGCTGAAGCTTTCTTT. It yields the protein CASSWGTSGAEAFF.